This is a list of T cell receptor beta chains from one sample in a study of cytomegalovirus exposure and HLA in healthy donors. Here immunoSEQ multiplex PCR was the method, and the copy in TCRdb shows in-frame clones only, minus some. The sample has about 170,000 clones, around 81% seen once. Material for sequencing was PBMCs. These receptors originate from a woman in her thirties in good health and CMV-seropositive. CDR3s include the opening cysteine and the closing phenylalanine or tryptophan. A D gene is named only where the DNA matches it firmly. Rows may omit the clone size; those that give it use once, few, many or a size class.

size	J	D	V	DNA	CDR3
.	TRBJ1-6	.	TRBV27	TGTGCCAGCAGGCGCTCCTGGACAGCCTATAATTCACCCCTCCACTTT	CASRRSWTAYNSPLHF
.	TRBJ2-1	.	TRBV7-6	TGTGCCAGCAGCTTACTGAGCTCCTACAATGAGCAGTTCTTC	CASSLLSSYNEQFF
.	TRBJ1-3	.	TRBV2	TGTGCCAGCAAAAGGTCGAGAGGCTCTGGAAACACCATATATTTT	CASKRSRGSGNTIYF
.	TRBJ2-1	TRBD2	TRBV5-6	TGTGCCAGCAGCACCTATAGCGGGGGGGCCCCAAATGAGCAGTTCTTC	CASSTYSGGAPNEQFF
.	TRBJ1-4	.	TRBV9	TGTGCCAGCAGCTTGAGACAGGCCGCGGGTGAAAAACTGTTTTTT	CASSLRQAAGEKLFF
.	TRBJ1-4	.	TRBV9	TGTGCCAGCAGCCCCTATACAGACAGAAATGAAAAACTGTTTTTT	CASSPYTDRNEKLFF
.	TRBJ2-1	.	TRBV5-4	TGTGCCAGCAGCTCCCAGGGGTACTCCTACAATGAGCAGTTCTTC	CASSSQGYSYNEQFF
.	TRBJ2-7	.	TRBV6-6	TGTGCCAGCAGTTACTCGACCGGGAACGAGCAGTACTTC	CASSYSTGNEQYF
.	TRBJ2-7	.	TRBV7-2	TGTGCCAGCAGCTTATGGCAGTCCTACGAGCAGTACTTC	CASSLWQSYEQYF
few	TRBJ2-3	.	TRBV2	TGTGCCAGCAGTTCGACAGATACGCAGTATTTT	CASSSTDTQYF
.	TRBJ1-5	.	TRBV11-2	TGTGCCAGCAGCTTAGTCCAGGATCAGCCCCAGCATTTT	CASSLVQDQPQHF
.	TRBJ1-5	TRBD1	TRBV6-1	TGTGCCAGCAGACAGGGACAGGTGCTCAATCAGCCCCAGCATTTT	CASRQGQVLNQPQHF
.	TRBJ2-5	.	TRBV5-1	TGCGCCAGCAGCTTGGCCCTTCGGGAGACCCAGTACTTC	CASSLALRETQYF
.	TRBJ1-2	TRBD1	TRBV6-6	TGTGCCAGCAGCCTACAGGGGGGCTACACCTTC	CASSLQGGYTF
.	TRBJ1-1	.	TRBV4-3	TGCGCCAGCAGCTTAGAACTGAGGAACACTGAAGCTTTCTTT	CASSLELRNTEAFF
.	TRBJ2-6	TRBD1	TRBV5-5	TGTGCCAGCAGCTTGTTCCCGGCAGGGGGCGTTGGGGCCAACGTCCTGACTTTC	CASSLFPAGGVGANVLTF
.	TRBJ2-3	.	TRBV19	TGTGCCAGTAGTATGAGACCAGGGTCTCGCACAGATACGCAGTATTTT	CASSMRPGSRTDTQYF
once	TRBJ1-1	TRBD1	TRBV9	TGTGCCAGCAGCGGAAACCAGGGGGCTCACACTGAAGCTTTCTTT	CASSGNQGAHTEAFF
.	TRBJ1-2	.	TRBV4-1	TGCGCCAGCAGCCAAGACCGAATCGGTGGCTACACCTTC	CASSQDRIGGYTF
.	TRBJ2-7	.	TRBV30	TGTGCCTGGAGTCAGGGTCCGCCCTACGAGCAGTACTTC	CAWSQGPPYEQYF
.	TRBJ1-2	TRBD1	TRBV2	TGTGCCAGCAGTGAAGGGACAGGCCCATATGGCTACACCTTC	CASSEGTGPYGYTF
.	TRBJ2-7	TRBD1	TRBV5-8	TGTGCCAGCAGGAACAGGGGGCATGGGGAGCAGTACTTC	CASRNRGHGEQYF
.	TRBJ1-4	.	TRBV6-5	TGTGCCAGCAGTTTCTGGTCGGGGGGACTTAATGAAAAACTGTTTTTT	CASSFWSGGLNEKLFF
few	TRBJ2-7	.	TRBV6-6	TGTGCCAGCAAGCAAGAGGCCCTCCACTACGAGCAGTACTTC	CASKQEALHYEQYF
.	TRBJ1-1	TRBD1	TRBV4-3	TGCGCCAGCAGCCAAGCACAGGGGGCGAACACTGAAGCTTTCTTT	CASSQAQGANTEAFF
.	TRBJ1-5	TRBD1	TRBV6-6	TGTGCCAGCAGAGGTCGACAGGGGGCAGATCAGCCCCAGCATTTT	CASRGRQGADQPQHF
.	TRBJ2-1	.	TRBV2	TGTGCCAGCAGTGCCGCTGGGACTTTGAGGAGTAATGAGCAGTTCTTC	CASSAAGTLRSNEQFF
few	TRBJ1-4	TRBD1	TRBV2	TGTGCCAGCAAGGAACGGACAGGTCCGAATGAAAAACTGTTTTTT	CASKERTGPNEKLFF
.	TRBJ1-1	.	TRBV9	TGTGCCAGCAGCGTAGGAGGGAGCACTGAAGCTTTCTTT	CASSVGGSTEAFF
.	TRBJ1-4	.	TRBV6-5	TGTGCCAGCAGTACTCCGGGACTGCTTAATGAAAAACTGTTTTTT	CASSTPGLLNEKLFF
.	TRBJ2-2	.	TRBV11-2	TGTGCCAGCAGCTTCCCCCAGTTGTCACCAGGGGAGCTGTTTTTT	CASSFPQLSPGELFF
.	TRBJ2-7	TRBD1	TRBV19	TGTGCCAGTAGTCCTTCCGGACAGGGGGACTACGAGCAGTACTTC	CASSPSGQGDYEQYF
.	TRBJ2-7	.	TRBV10-1	TGCGCCAGCAGTGAAGGTTCAGGGGTTACCTTCGAGCAGTACTTC	CASSEGSGVTFEQYF
.	TRBJ1-1	TRBD1	TRBV19	TGTGCCAGTGAGGGACAGCCTTACACTGAAGCTTTCTTT	CASEGQPYTEAFF
once	TRBJ1-6	TRBD1	TRBV7-2	TGTGCCAGCAGCCCTACAGGGGGCACACCCCTCCACTTT	CASSPTGGTPLHF
.	TRBJ2-3	TRBD2	TRBV6-7	TGTGCCAGCTTTTTCTACGCGGGGGGGCCGGGAGATACGCAGTATTTT	CASFFYAGGPGDTQYF
.	TRBJ2-3	TRBD1	TRBV5-1	TGCGCCAGCAGCTTGGCCCGGACAGGAAAAACCAGCACAGATACGCAGTATTTT	CASSLARTGKTSTDTQYF
.	TRBJ1-5	.	TRBV19	TGTGCCAGTACCCAACAGGGCCCCGGGGCTCAGCCCCAGCATTTT	CASTQQGPGAQPQHF
.	TRBJ1-6	.	TRBV27	TGTGCCAGCAGTATAAATCAGGGGAACAATTCACCCCTCCACTTT	CASSINQGNNSPLHF
.	TRBJ2-3	.	TRBV2	TGTGCCAGCAGTGAAAATACTCAAGATACGCAGTATTTT	CASSENTQDTQYF
.	TRBJ2-5	TRBD1	TRBV23-1	TGCGCCAGCAGTCCCCCGGGACAGGGTCAGGGGGAGACCCAGTACTTC	CASSPPGQGQGETQYF
.	TRBJ1-1	TRBD1	TRBV11-2	TGTGCCAGCAGGTTCGGTGTCCGGGACAGGCAAAACACTGAAGCTTTCTTT	CASRFGVRDRQNTEAFF
.	TRBJ1-2	.	TRBV7-2	TGTGCCAGCAGCTTACGTGGTGAGGGAAGCTATGGCTACACCTTC	CASSLRGEGSYGYTF
.	TRBJ1-1	.	TRBV28	TGTGCCAGCAGTTTACCTCACCCATTGGGAGGGCGGACTGAAGCTTTCTTT	CASSLPHPLGGRTEAFF
.	TRBJ2-1	TRBD1	TRBV7-7	TGTGCCAGCAGCTTATCCGACAGGGTGGGTGAGCAGTTCTTC	CASSLSDRVGEQFF
once	TRBJ2-1	TRBD2	TRBV2	TGTGCCAGCAGGCCGGGACTAGGACTTTCCTACAATGAGCAGTTCTTC	CASRPGLGLSYNEQFF
.	TRBJ2-5	TRBD1	TRBV18	TGTGCCAGCTCACCAGATAACAGGGGAACGGCGGAGACCCAGTACTTC	CASSPDNRGTAETQYF
.	TRBJ2-7	TRBD2	TRBV7-2	TGTGCCAGCAGCTTAGCCGCAGCGGGAGGCTCCTACGAGCAGTACTTC	CASSLAAAGGSYEQYF